The clone carrying this TCR beta chain has just a few counts. The antigen remains unidentified. As it was prepared, the TCRbeta library received unique molecular identifiers. MiXCR, run by TCRdb on the PCR reads, gives a single entry per CDR3 protein. The table has about 300,000 distinct CDR3 sequences, 10% seen once; the top ten hold 7.5%. CDR3 length: 16 amino acids. Germline assignment: CDR1 SGHVS and CDR2 FQNEAQ. V was clipped by 1 base and J by 2 bases, with 9 bases between them. This sample is drawn from a study of T-cell reconstitution after alpha-beta-depleted transplantation in children. Whole-study findings and limits: There were reportedly several hundred expanded graft clones from which alpha-beta T cells came about two months after transplant. One year post-transplant, T-cell counts and diversity were largely derived from T cells produced anew.

The sequence was collected from a boy under two years old with acute myeloid leukemia, due to receive a stem cell transplant. Specimen: PBMCs, collected before TCRalphabeta/CD19-depleted stem cell transplant. V usage is TRBV7-8 and J usage is TRBJ2-6, with D unclear. Written as DNA, the CDR3 is TGTGCCAGCAGCTTAGTGGTGGGAACTGGGGCCAACGTCCTGACTTTC. This sequence encodes CASSLVVGTGANVLTF.